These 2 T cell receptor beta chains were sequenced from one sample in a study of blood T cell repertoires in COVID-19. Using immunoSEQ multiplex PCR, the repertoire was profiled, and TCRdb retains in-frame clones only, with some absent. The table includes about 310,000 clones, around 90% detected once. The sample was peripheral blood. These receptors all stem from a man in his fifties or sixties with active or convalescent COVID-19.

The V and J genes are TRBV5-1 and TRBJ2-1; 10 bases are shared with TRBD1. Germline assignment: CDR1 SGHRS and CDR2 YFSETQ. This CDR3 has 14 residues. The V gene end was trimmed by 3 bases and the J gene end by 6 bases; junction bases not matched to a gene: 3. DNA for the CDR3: TGCGCCAGCAGCTGGGGGGACAGGGGCAATGAGCAGTTCTTC. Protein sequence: CASSWGDRGNEQFF.

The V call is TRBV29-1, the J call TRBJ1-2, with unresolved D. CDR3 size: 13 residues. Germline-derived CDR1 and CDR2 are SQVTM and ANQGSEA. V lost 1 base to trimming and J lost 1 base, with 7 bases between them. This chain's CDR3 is CSVEGGSNYGYTF. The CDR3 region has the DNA TGCAGCGTTGAAGGCGGTAGTAACTATGGCTACACCTTC. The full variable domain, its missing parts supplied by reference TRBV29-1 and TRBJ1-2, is SAVISQKPSRDICQRGTSLTIQCQVDSQVTMMFWYRQQPGQSLTLIATANQGSEATYESGFVIDKFPISRPNLTFSTLTVSNMSPEDSSIYLCSVEGGSNYGYTFGSGTRLTVV.